This T cell receptor beta chain was identified during a study of beta chain features in type 1 diabetes. Germline CDR1 reads SGHTA; CDR2 reads FQGNSA. V lost 1 base to trimming and J lost 1 base, with 7 bases between them. This CDR3 comprises 14 residues. On this clone itself: The target antigen is unknown.

Study-wide findings and caveats: In these data, an HLA type influence on TCRB rearrangement remained unresolved. In every one of the four CD4+ subsets, TCRB CDR3s were moderately but significantly shorter in Type 1 diabetes patients.

The study reverse transcribed the entire isolated RNA, so it sequenced expressed TCRB transcripts. Sequenced by immunoSEQ multiplex PCR; TCRdb stores in-frame clones only, minus some. Here the sample spans more than 95,000 clones, 25% to 35% being singletons. The sequence derives from a woman between 18 and 29 years old with type 1 diabetes. The V gene is TRBV7-2, the J gene TRBJ2-5; no clear D gene. Sequencing was done on a sample of central memory CD4+ T cells from blood. CDR3 sequence (DNA): TGTGCCAGCAGCTTAGACAGAGTCCAAGAGACCCAGTACTTC. This encodes CASSLDRVQETQYF.